These 15 T cell receptor beta chains share one sample of origin, sequenced in a study of blood T cell repertoires in COVID-19. Using immunoSEQ multiplex PCR, the repertoire was profiled, and TCRdb retains in-frame clones only, with some absent. This sample has about 140,000 clones, with more than 80% found just once. Sequences were obtained from PBMCs or T cells enriched from blood (not recorded which). These receptors were obtained from a woman aged 18-29 years who had been exposed to COVID-19.

The rearrangement links TRBV4-1 to TRBJ2-2, with unresolved D. The CDR3 length is 12 residues. V gave up 3 bases and J gave up 10 bases, with 9 bases separating them. Germline CDR1 and CDR2: MGHRA and YSYEKL. CDR3 region: CASSHRSSELFF. The CDR3, as DNA: TGCGCCAGCAGCCATCGTAGTTCGGAGCTGTTTTTT.

The rearrangement links TRBV3-1 (or the pseudogene TRBV3-2) to TRBJ2-7, with 11 bases identical to TRBD2. The CDR3 is 16 amino acids. Looked up from germline, CDR1 is LGHDT and CDR2 is YNNKEL (reference sequence). V was pared by 1 base and J by 3 bases, with 5 bases of the junction left unmatched. In nucleotides, the CDR3 is TGTGCCAGCAGCCAAGGTCCTAGCGGGAGGAACTACGAGCAGTACTTC. Translating it yields CASSQGPSGRNYEQYF.

V is TRBV5-6 and J is TRBJ2-7; D gene ambiguous. The V end was cut by 3 bases, the J end by 0 bases, with 10 bases between. This CDR3 has 14 residues. Per germline, CDR1 SGHDT and CDR2 YYEEEE. The CDR3 DNA sequence: TGTGCCAGCAGCTCGGGTCCTTTCTCCTACGAGCAGTACTTC. Its protein is CASSSGPFSYEQYF. Full variable domain (rest looked up from reference TRBV5-6 and TRBJ2-7): DAGVTQSPTHLIKTRGQQVTLRCSPKSGHDTVSWYQQALGQGPQFIFQYYEEEERQRGNFPDRFSGHQFPNYSSELNVNALLLGDSALYLCASSSGPFSYEQYFGPGTRLTVT.

This rearrangement joins TRBV11-3 to TRBJ2-5; 9 nucleotides match TRBD1. Germline CDR1 reads SGHNT; CDR2 reads YENEEA. With V trimmed by 5 bases and J by 2 bases, 3 bases remained unmatched. The CDR3 spans 14 residues. The chain's CDR3 is CASSTGQGQETQYF. The CDR3 nucleotides are TGTGCCAGCAGCACCGGACAGGGGCAAGAGACCCAGTACTTC. Full variable domain (rest looked up from reference TRBV11-3 and TRBJ2-5): EAGVVQSPRYKIIEKKQPVAFWCNPISGHNTLYWYLQNLGQGPELLIRYENEEAVDDSQLPKDRFSAERLKGVDSTLKIQPAELGDSAVYLCASSTGQGQETQYFGPGTRLLVL.

The chain has TRBV11-2 and TRBJ2-5; a possible D gene is TRBD2 (5 bases). Per the germline V gene, CDR1 is SGHAT and CDR2 is FQNNGV. There are 13 residues in the CDR3. The V and J ends lost 0 bases and 3 bases respectively, with 5 bases between them. As DNA, the CDR3 is TGTGCCAGCAGCTTAGAGAGGGAAGAGACCCAGTACTTC. Protein product: CASSLEREETQYF.

The chain carries TRBV19 and TRBJ2-7; 8 nucleotides align to TRBD2. Germline CDR1 reads LNHDA; CDR2 reads SQIVND (reference sequence). Trimming removed 3 bases from V and 1 base from J; junction bases left unmatched: 2. The CDR3 covers 14 residues. CDR3 amino acids: CASSITGGSYEQYF. The CDR3 DNA reads as TGTGCCAGTAGTATTACGGGAGGGTCCTACGAGCAGTACTTC.

In this sample, this clone turned up once. V gene TRBV7-8 combines with J gene TRBJ2-5; tentative D call: TRBD2 (5 bases). V was trimmed by 5 bases and J by 7 bases, leaving 17 bases between them. From germline, CDR1 is SGHVS and CDR2 FQNEAQ. CDR3 length equals 14 residues. CDR3 sequence: CASSPPTTGGTQYF. In nucleotides, the CDR3 is TGTGCCAGCAGCCCACCGACGACTGGAGGGACCCAGTACTTC.

The rearrangement links TRBV6-5 to TRBJ1-5; D is uncertain. The CDR3 covers 11 residues. The germline V gene encodes CDR1 MNHEY and CDR2 SVGAGI. With 6 bases removed from V and 6 bases from J, the gap between germline ends came to 6 bases. DNA for the CDR3: TGTGCCAGCAGGGGAGGTCAGCCCCAGCATTTT. Its translation is CASRGGQPQHF.

This clone was counted once. V usage is TRBV15 and J usage is TRBJ1-5; unclear D gene. Germline CDR1 and CDR2: LNHNV and YYDKDF (reference sequence). With 0 bases removed from V and 7 bases from J, the gap between germline ends came to 10 bases. The CDR3 is 14 residues long. CDR3 residues: CATSRDTRAQPQHF. In DNA form, the CDR3 reads TGTGCCACCAGCAGAGATACGCGAGCGCAGCCCCAGCATTTT.

This clone has only a few counts. The V gene is TRBV29-1, the J gene TRBJ2-1, with D perhaps matching TRBD2 (6 bases). Trimming shortened V by 5 bases and J by 7 bases, and 27 bases separated the two germline ends. The CDR3 is 17 residues long. Germline V gives CDR1 SQVTM, CDR2 ANQGSEA. This chain's CDR3 is CSVRYLLRGSGRNEQFF. CDR3 nucleotides: TGCAGCGTTCGCTACCTTCTTCGGGGGAGTGGTAGAAATGAGCAGTTCTTC.

The chain employs TRBV9 and TRBJ2-1; 11 nucleotides agree with TRBD2. Germline loops: CDR1 SGDLS, CDR2 YYNGEE. After removal of 0 bases from V and 1 base from J, the junction contained 12 bases not matched to a gene. CDR3 length: 20 residues. CDR3: CASSVATLGGLAASYNEQFF. CDR3 bases: TGTGCCAGCAGCGTAGCTACTTTGGGGGGACTAGCGGCTTCCTACAATGAGCAGTTCTTC.

The chain links TRBV9 to TRBJ2-3; 8 bases align to TRBD1. The CDR3 totals 14 residues. Germline CDR1 SGDLS, CDR2 YYNGEE. The trim removed 2 bases at V and 1 base at J, leaving 0 bases unmatched. The CDR3 sequence: CASSVGQGTDTQYF. CDR3 bases: TGTGCCAGCAGCGTGGGACAGGGCACAGATACGCAGTATTTT.

This clone was seen just once. The V call is TRBV3-1 (or the pseudogene TRBV3-2), the J call TRBJ1-1; 8 nucleotides agree with TRBD1. This CDR3 has 16 residues. The ends lost 4 bases at V and 1 base at J; junction bases unmatched: 8. Germline V gene lookup returns CDR1 LGHDT and CDR2 YNNKEL (reference sequence). CDR3 loop: CASSPIRTGKNTEAFF. DNA of the CDR3: TGTGCCAGCAGCCCTATACGGACAGGGAAGAACACTGAAGCTTTCTTT.

The chain recombines TRBV29-1 with TRBJ2-2, with 8 bases fitting TRBD2. The V gene's germline CDR1 is SQVTM and CDR2 ANQGSEA. This CDR3 contains 15 residues. The V segment lost 3 bases and the J segment 1 base; nucleotides outside the gene matches: 4. For the CDR3, the DNA is TGCAGCGTTGAGTTAGCGGGGTTGAACACCGGGGAGCTGTTTTTT. This gives the protein CSVELAGLNTGELFF.

V and J are TRBV19 and TRBJ2-3; 11 positions agree with TRBD2. V was clipped by 2 bases and J by 1 base; unmatched bases: 11. The length of the CDR3 is 19 residues. Germline CDR1 and CDR2: LNHDA and SQIVND (reference sequence). In DNA, the CDR3 is TGTGCCAGTAGTATAAGTGTCGGACTAGCGGGTTTCGGCACAGATACGCAGTATTTT. It yields the protein CASSISVGLAGFGTDTQYF.